This T cell receptor beta chain was sequenced in a study of response to subunit inactivated influenza vaccine. Findings and caveats of the study: Each seasonal influenza vaccination recruits few new T cells, the authors suggested.

This CDR3 has 14 amino acids. Germline CDR1 reads SQVTM; CDR2 reads ANQGSEA. Trimming took off 5 bases at V and 3 bases at J, with 13 bases between the two ends. TCRdb redid the calling of the RT-PCR reads with MiXCR, one entry per CDR3 protein. The data hold 700,000 to 900,000 distinct CDR3 sequences, with 21% observed a single time. This clonotype was detected only a few times. As yet, its antigen is unknown. This sequence originates from a man aged 50-59 years who received an inactivated influenza vaccine. This chain joins TRBV29-1 and TRBJ2-2; D perhaps matches TRBD1 (6 bases). Source: PBMCs from blood, taken approximately 5 days after vaccination. The CDR3 DNA sequence: TGCAGCGTTAGGGGGACGGGTGACACCGGGGAGCTGTTTTTT. This gives the protein CSVRGTGDTGELFF.